This T cell receptor (beta chain) was captured by sequencing in a study of prognosis after radiotherapy for stage I lung cancer. Across the whole study: In this cohort, every patient with non-small cell lung cancer was regarded as medically inoperable.

A note on this clonotype: Its antigen is still unknown. In this CDR3 the conserved last residue, phenylalanine or tryptophan, is missing, so a read error is likely.

V lost 7 bases to trimming and J lost 6 bases, with 19 bases between them. CDR1 is MNHNS, CDR2 SASEGT, per germline. The CDR3 is 14 amino acids. Researchers used two-round multiplex PCR to amplify TCR beta CDR3 starting from genomic DNA. Each TRBV and TRBJ gene had its own primer in the first PCR round. TCRdb reanalysed the multiplex PCR reads using MiXCR and keeps one entry per CDR3 protein. The sample records 45,000 to 70,000 distinct CDR3 sequences, around 27% being singletons. Study-level results: Whether the expanded TCR clones were tumor-specific was not determined.

V usage is TRBV6-1 and J usage is TRBJ2-7; D assignment may be TRBD1 or TRBD2 (6 bases each). The starting material was PBMCs, obtained before or after stereotactic body radiation therapy (not recorded which). The sequence derives from a donor over 45 with non-small cell lung cancer. The CDR3 DNA reads TGTGCCAGCAACATCCCGGGGGCCCTACGCGAGCAGTACTTA. Its translation is CASNIPGALREQYL.